Following are 23 T cell receptor beta chains from one sample sequenced in a study of radiotherapy plus CTLA-4 blockade in lung cancer. Sequencing used immunoSEQ multiplex PCR; TCRdb keeps in-frame clones, though not all of them. Of approximately 46,000 clones listed, roughly 85% are singletons. The material sequenced was peripheral blood, taken from a patient treated with radiotherapy plus ipilimumab. These receptors were obtained from a human donor with non-small cell lung cancer whose response to radiotherapy plus ipilimumab could not be evaluated.

V usage is TRBV7-2 and J usage is TRBJ2-7, with no clear D. The CDR3 is made up of 13 amino acids. Germline assignment: CDR1 SGHTA and CDR2 FQGNSA. The V gene lost 5 bases and the J gene lost 2 bases, with 10 bases spanning the gap. CDR3 sequence (DNA): TGTGCCAGCAGCCTAGAACTGGCCTACGAGCAGTACTTC. This gives the protein CASSLELAYEQYF.

The chain employs TRBV18 and TRBJ1-1; tentative D call: TRBD1 (6 bases). The CDR3 is 13 amino acids. The germline CDR1 and CDR2 sequences are KGHSH and LQKENI. Trimming shortened V by 6 bases and J by 3 bases, and 11 bases separated the two germline ends. CDR3 bases: TGTGCCAGCTCCCAAACAGGGTACACTGAAGCTTTCTTT. It encodes CASSQTGYTEAFF.

The V gene is TRBV6-5, the J gene TRBJ1-3, with TRBD1 matching over 9 bases. The V and J ends lost 5 bases and 8 bases, in that order; junction bases with no gene match: 10. This CDR3 is 15 amino acids long. The germline V gene has CDR1 MNHEY and CDR2 SVGAGI. The CDR3 DNA is TGTGCCAGCAGTCGAACAGGGGGCGGGTTGGACACCATATATTTT. Translated: CASSRTGGGLDTIYF.

The V gene is TRBV7-2, the J gene TRBJ1-5; the match to TRBD1 covers 7 bases. This CDR3 has 15 residues. Per the germline V gene, CDR1 is SGHTA and CDR2 is FQGNSA. The V gene end was trimmed by 1 base and the J gene end by 6 bases; junction bases not matched to a gene: 6. The CDR3 here is CASSLGQGLTQPQHF. In nucleotides, the CDR3 is TGTGCCAGCAGCTTAGGACAGGGTCTGACTCAGCCCCAGCATTTT.

V is TRBV28 and J is TRBJ1-5, with 8 positions matching TRBD1. Germline-derived CDR1 and CDR2 are MDHEN and SYDVKM. The length of the CDR3 is 16 residues. J was trimmed by 10 bases and V by 7 bases; bases with no gene match: 18. Here the CDR3 reads CASTIPHRGLEQPQHF. In DNA form, the CDR3 reads TGTGCCAGCACAATCCCTCACAGGGGGTTAGAGCAACCCCAGCATTTT.

This chain joins TRBV7-9 and TRBJ2-3; D remains ambiguous. Germline-derived CDR1 and CDR2 are SEHNR and FQNEAQ (reference sequence). The germline V and J ends were trimmed by 4 bases and 2 bases, with 16 bases remaining between them. The length of the CDR3 is 16 residues. The CDR3: CASSSPQVSSTDTQYF. CDR3 nucleotides: TGTGCCAGCAGCTCCCCCCAGGTGAGCTCCACAGATACGCAGTATTTT. The full variable domain, rest sourced from reference TRBV7-9 and TRBJ2-3, is DTGVSQNPRHKITKRGQNVTFRCDPISEHNRLYWYRQTLGQGPEFLTYFQNEAQLEKSRLLSDRFSAERPKGSFSTLEIQRTEQGDSAMYLCASSSPQVSSTDTQYFGPGTRLTVL.

The rearrangement uses TRBV2 and TRBJ2-7, with 7 bases aligning to TRBD2. CDR1 is SNHLY, CDR2 FYNNEI, per germline. CDR3 length equals 16 residues. V was clipped by 2 bases and J by 0 bases; unmatched bases: 7. The CDR3 loop is CASSESGGRDSYEQYF. Written as DNA, the CDR3 is TGTGCCAGCAGTGAATCTGGGGGGAGGGACTCCTACGAGCAGTACTTC.

V and J are TRBV9 and TRBJ2-5; 10 bases line up with TRBD2. Germline V lookup: CDR1 SGDLS, CDR2 YYNGEE. The CDR3 is made up of 16 amino acids. J lost 1 base, V lost 5 bases, and 8 bases had no gene match. The CDR3 coding sequence is TGTGCCAGCAGTCTCGGGGTAGCGGGAGGCCAAGAGACCCAGTACTTC. Residues: CASSLGVAGGQETQYF.

The V and J genes are TRBV15 and TRBJ1-1, with unresolved D. V was shortened by 1 base and J by 6 bases, with 18 bases between the two germline ends. This CDR3 is 16 amino acids long. Germline V gene lookup returns CDR1 LNHNV and CDR2 YYDKDF (reference sequence). DNA of the CDR3: TGTGCCACCAGCAGAGGCCCGGGGTGGGCAACCGCTGAAGCTTTCTTT. It is translated as CATSRGPGWATAEAFF.

The chain carries TRBV28 and TRBJ1-4; 8 positions agree with TRBD1. The germline CDR1 and CDR2 sequences are MDHEN and SYDVKM. The CDR3 spans 15 residues. Trimming cost V 7 bases and J 3 bases; bases outside gene matches: 7. The CDR3 DNA reads as TGTGCCAGCATTGGCAGGGGGCTCCCTAATGAAAAACTGTTTTTT. Protein product: CASIGRGLPNEKLFF.

The V gene is TRBV21-1, the J gene TRBJ2-6; the D call of TRBD1 is as the table states it, not checked on the DNA. TRBV21-1 represents a pseudogene. The CDR3 runs 18 residues. CDR3 amino acids: CASSKGPRLSSGANVLTF. The CDR3 region has the DNA TGTGCCAGCAGCAAAGGACCCAGGCTGAGCTCTGGGGCCAACGTCCTGACTTTC.

V gene TRBV7-3 combines with J gene TRBJ2-3, with 9 nucleotides matching TRBD2. Germline CDR1 reads SGHTA; CDR2 reads FQGTGA. The trim removed 3 bases at V and 3 bases at J, leaving 10 bases unmatched. CDR3 length equals 17 residues. The CDR3 DNA reads as TGTGCCAGCAGCTTGATTGGTGGGCGGGAGGGGACAGATACGCAGTATTTT. Translated: CASSLIGGREGTDTQYF.

The rearrangement joins TRBV5-4 to TRBJ2-5, with 7 bases identical to TRBD2. The trim removed 3 bases at V and 4 bases at J, leaving 6 bases unmatched. The CDR3 totals 14 residues. Germline-derived CDR1 and CDR2 are SGHNT and YYREEE (reference sequence). The CDR3 sequence is CASSSRGGGETQYF. CDR3 sequence (DNA): TGTGCCAGCAGCTCTCGGGGCGGGGGAGAGACCCAGTACTTC.

The V call is TRBV5-1, the J call TRBJ2-1; no clear D gene. CDR3 length: 14 amino acids. Between the trimmed V and J ends, which lost 3 bases and 3 bases, there was a span of 10 bases. Germline CDR1 and CDR2: SGHRS and YFSETQ. CDR3 bases: TGCGCCAGCAGCTCGGAGACGAACTACAATGAGCAGTTCTTC. This translates into CASSSETNYNEQFF.

The chain links TRBV5-1 to TRBJ2-5, with TRBD2 identical over 9 bases. V lost 3 bases to trimming and J lost 1 base; unmatched junction nucleotides: 4. Germline values: CDR1 SGHRS, CDR2 YFSETQ. CDR3 length equals 15 residues. The DNA for the CDR3 is TGCGCCAGCAGCTCGGGAGCGGGAGGCCAAGAGACCCAGTACTTC. The encoded protein is CASSSGAGGQETQYF.

The J gene is TRBJ2-7, the V gene TRBV6-6; 11 positions agree with TRBD2. Germline CDR1 MNHNY, CDR2 SVGAGI (reference sequence). Germline trimming cut 0 bases from V and 2 bases from J; bases unmatched to any gene: 3. The CDR3 has 16 residues. CDR3 bases: TGTGCCAGCAGTTACTCCCGACTAGCGGGAACCTACGAGCAGTACTTC. Its protein product is CASSYSRLAGTYEQYF.

This chain connects TRBV16 to TRBJ2-1; D may be TRBD1 (6 bases). The CDR3 loop spans 16 amino acids. Germline V CDR1 and CDR2: KGHSY, FQNENV. V lost 3 bases, J lost 9 bases, and 21 bases lay in between. This CDR3 is CASSHPRDTPMGEQFF. The CDR3 nucleotides are TGTGCCAGCAGCCACCCGAGGGACACTCCTATGGGTGAGCAGTTCTTC.

The chain employs TRBV7-8 and TRBJ1-1, with a tentative D call TRBD1 (5 bases). Trimming left V 1 base short and J 4 bases short, with 10 bases between. Per germline, CDR1 SGHVS and CDR2 FQNEAQ. CDR3 length equals 14 residues. The chain's CDR3 is CASSLGATGTEAFF. CDR3 bases: TGTGCCAGCAGCTTAGGGGCTACAGGCACTGAAGCTTTCTTT. Complete variable domain (other parts from reference TRBV7-8 and TRBJ1-1): GAGVSQSPRYKVAKRGQDVALRCDPISGHVSLFWYQQALGQGPEFLTYFQNEAQLDKSGLPSDRFFAERPEGSVSTLKIQRTQQEDSAVYLCASSLGATGTEAFFGQGTRLTVV.

This chain links TRBV25-1 with TRBJ1-1, with TRBD1 matching over 8 bases. The germline V gene has CDR1 MGHDK and CDR2 SYGVNS. This CDR3 contains 13 residues. V lost 5 bases to trimming and J lost 6 bases; unmatched junction nucleotides: 5. CDR3 in amino acids: CASSTWTGSEAFF. The CDR3 DNA is TGTGCCAGCAGTACCTGGACAGGGTCTGAAGCTTTCTTT.

This chain joins TRBV29-1 and TRBJ1-5; perhaps TRBD1 as D (6 bases). In germline, CDR1 is SQVTM, CDR2 ANQGSEA. The V gene lost 7 bases and the J gene lost 3 bases, with 13 bases spanning the gap. This CDR3 comprises 13 residues. The CDR3 spells CSAFAGVNQPQHF. As DNA, the CDR3 is TGCAGCGCCTTTGCAGGGGTCAATCAGCCCCAGCATTTT.

The chain employs TRBV5-5 and TRBJ2-7, with 7 positions matching TRBD1. The length of the CDR3 is 15 residues. CDR1 and CDR2 (germline): SGHKS, YYEKEE (reference sequence). After removal of 1 base from V and 2 bases from J, the junction contained 6 bases not matched to a gene. This CDR3 is CASSLTPTGTYEQYF. For the CDR3, the DNA is TGTGCCAGCAGCTTGACTCCGACAGGGACCTACGAGCAGTACTTC. Filled out from reference TRBV5-5 and TRBJ2-7, the complete variable domain reads DAGVTQSPTHLIKTRGQQVTLRCSPISGHKSVSWYQQVLGQGPQFIFQYYEKEERGRGNFPDRFSARQFPNYSSELNVNALLLGDSALYLCASSLTPTGTYEQYFGPGTRLTVT.

V and J are TRBV19 and TRBJ2-1; TRBD1 matches at 8 bases. The CDR3 consists of 15 residues. Per the germline V gene, CDR1 is LNHDA and CDR2 is SQIVND (reference sequence). Trimming removed 6 bases from V and 5 bases from J; junction bases left unmatched: 9. The chain's CDR3 is CASSWGQGAHNEQFF. The CDR3 DNA follows: TGTGCCAGTAGCTGGGGGCAGGGGGCCCACAATGAGCAGTTCTTC. Supplemented by reference TRBV19 and TRBJ2-1, the full variable domain reads DGGITQSPKYLFRKEGQNVTLSCEQNLNHDAMYWYRQDPGQGLRLIYYSQIVNDFQKGDIAEGYSVSREKKESFPLTVTSAQKNPTAFYLCASSWGQGAHNEQFFGPGTRLTVL.

V is TRBV28 and J is TRBJ1-2, with TRBD1 identical over 9 bases. Germline CDR1 is MDHEN and CDR2 is SYDVKM. The CDR3 spans 13 residues. V was clipped by 6 bases and J by 4 bases; unmatched bases: 3. The CDR3 DNA is TGTGCCAGCAGCCAGGGACAGGGCTATGGCTACACCTTC. Its protein is CASSQGQGYGYTF.